The entry that follows covers one T cell receptor beta chain sequence. Running of the assay took place at deep level. Study processing details: ImmunoSEQ sequences covered only the junction and lacked quality scores; filtering therefore differed. Profiled with immunoSEQ multiplex PCR; TCRdb holds only in-frame clones, not every one. That table gives V, J and clone size, and the DNA gave D and trimming. Of around 2,000,000 clones in the sample, 90% to 95% are singletons; the top ten hold more than 0.1%. CDR1 and CDR2 (germline): SGHTA, FQGNSA. The CDR3 length is 15 residues. The ends were cut back, 5 bases at V and 7 bases at J, with 18 bases in the middle. The entry originates in a study of shared clonotypes between healthy human individuals.

This clonotype was sampled from a man aged 18 to 35 in good health. V is TRBV7-2 and J is TRBJ2-1; the D gene is possibly TRBD1 (6 bases). Source material: naive CD4+ T cells sorted from blood. Subset reported: CD45RA+ positively selected. CDR3 sequence reads: CASSARRAGENEQFF. CDR3 in DNA: TGTGCCAGCAGCGCGCGACGGGCAGGGGAGAATGAGCAGTTCTTC. The full variable domain, its missing parts supplied by reference TRBV7-2 and TRBJ2-1, is GAGVSQSPSNKVTEKGKDVELRCDPISGHTALYWYRQSLGQGLEFLIYFQGNSAPDKSGLPSDRFSAERTGGSVSTLTIQRTQQEDSAVYLCASSARRAGENEQFFGPGTRLTVL.